This TCR beta chain originates from a study of CD8 T cells in Susac syndrome. General observations from the study: The study's TCR sequencing and HLA analysis covered a relatively small number of individuals, and the study acknowledged this.

CD8+ and CD4+ T cells taken from blood had their TCR beta sequenced. Reverse transcription of 0.5 to 1 ug RNA was carried out with random hexamers. TCRdb re-analysed the immunoSEQ multiplex PCR reads in MiXCR, keeping a single row per CDR3 protein. The table includes approximately 26,000 distinct CDR3 sequences, less than 95% detected once. A remark on this clonotype: What it binds is unknown.

Sequencing input: CD8+ T cells from PBMCs. The source of this sequence is a human donor in good health.

CDR3: CASSLAVVTGGAYEQYF. The DNA of the CDR3 is TGTGCCAGCAGCTTAGCAGTCGTGACAGGGGGCGCCTACGAGCAGTACTTC. V and J are TRBV7-8 and TRBJ2-7; TRBD1 matches 10 bases. V shed 0 bases, J shed 2 bases, and the junction held 7 bases outside the gene matches. Germline CDR1 is SGHVS and CDR2 is FQNEAQ. The CDR3 length is 17 residues.